The 10 T cell receptor beta chains presented below share a single source sample, sequenced in a study of shared clonotypes between healthy human individuals. TCRdb's copy holds only in-frame clones and misses some; the assay was immunoSEQ multiplex PCR. The sample contains some 1,600,000 clones, 95% to 99% of which appear only once. What was sequenced was naive CD4+ T cells sorted from blood. Subset indicated: CD45RA+ positively selected. These receptors were taken from a man under 40 in good health.

This chain uses TRBV7-6 with TRBJ2-7, with 11 bases lining up with TRBD2. The germline gives CDR1 SGHVS, CDR2 FNYEAQ. The CDR3 extends over 18 amino acids. Germline trimming cut 0 bases from V and 3 bases from J; bases unmatched to any gene: 10. The CDR3 DNA reads as TGTGCCAGCAGCTTAGCGAAGGGGGTAGCGGGAGGGAGCTACGAGCAGTACTTC. Protein product: CASSLAKGVAGGSYEQYF.

This chain joins TRBV5-1 and TRBJ2-7; D is possibly TRBD1 (6 bases). V was pared by 4 bases and J by 3 bases, with 8 bases between. CDR1 and CDR2 (germline): SGHRS, YFSETQ. The CDR3 consists of 12 residues. CDR3 residues: CASSPRGYEQYF. The CDR3 nucleotides are TGCGCCAGCAGCCCCAGGGGCTACGAGCAGTACTTC.

This chain links TRBV7-2 with TRBJ2-1, with no clear D. Per the germline V gene, CDR1 is SGHTA and CDR2 is FQGNSA. Trimming stripped 5 bases from V and 4 bases from J, with 12 bases between. This CDR3 spans 14 amino acids. The CDR3 DNA follows: TGTGCCAGCAGCCCCCATCGTGGATACAATGAGCAGTTCTTC. Amino acids: CASSPHRGYNEQFF.

This chain uses TRBV28 with TRBJ2-7; either TRBD1 or TRBD2 may supply D (5 bases each). The ends were cut back, 3 bases at V and 0 bases at J, with 12 bases in the middle. The CDR3 runs to 15 residues. Germline CDR1 MDHEN, CDR2 SYDVKM. DNA of the CDR3: TGTGCCAGCAGTTTCTACCCAGGGAGCTCCTACGAGCAGTACTTC. As protein: CASSFYPGSSYEQYF.

The chain has TRBV18 and TRBJ2-1, with D possibly being TRBD1 or TRBD2 (5 bases each). V gave up 5 bases and J gave up 5 bases, with 10 bases separating them. The CDR3 loop spans 13 amino acids. The germline gives CDR1 KGHSH, CDR2 LQKENI. This chain's CDR3 is CASSGDGNNEQFF. The CDR3 DNA follows: TGTGCCAGCTCAGGGGACGGTAACAATGAGCAGTTCTTC.

The V gene is TRBV5-6, the J gene TRBJ2-7; no firm D call. This CDR3 has 13 amino acids. V gave up 0 bases and J gave up 2 bases, with 6 bases separating them. Looked up from germline, CDR1 is SGHDT and CDR2 is YYEEEE. The CDR3, as DNA: TGTGCCAGCAGCTTGGAGGTAGCCTACGAGCAGTACTTC. Translating gives CASSLEVAYEQYF.

This chain links TRBV29-1 with TRBJ2-4; D perhaps matches TRBD1 (6 bases). The V gene lost 6 bases and the J gene lost 8 bases, with 20 bases spanning the gap. Germline V gives CDR1 SQVTM, CDR2 ANQGSEA. The CDR3 loop spans 14 amino acids. The CDR3 reads CSVTKQGPNDIQYF. CDR3 DNA: TGCAGCGTGACCAAACAGGGACCCAACGACATTCAGTACTTC.

J is TRBJ1-1 and V is TRBV6-5; D ambiguous. The length of the CDR3 is 13 residues. The V end lost 6 bases, the J end lost 12 bases, and 20 bases lay between the germline ends. Germline V CDR1 and CDR2: MNHEY, SVGAGI. The CDR3 coding sequence is TGTGCCAGCAGCAGACCGGGCCAAGATAGGCCTTTCTTT. As protein: CASSRPGQDRPFF.

For this clone: The sample has other DNA sequences that encode this CDR3 too. J is TRBJ1-1 and V is TRBV28; no definite D call. The CDR3 consists of 14 residues. V dropped 2 bases and J dropped 0 bases, with 7 bases sitting between them. Germline-derived CDR1 and CDR2 are MDHEN and SYDVKM. The CDR3 bases are TGTGCCAGCAGTTTACGACAAATGAACACTGAAGCTTTCTTT. Translating it yields CASSLRQMNTEAFF.

J is TRBJ1-5 and V is TRBV5-5; the D is unclear. The CDR3 contains 14 residues. Trimming stripped 1 base from V and 3 bases from J, with 8 bases between. From germline, CDR1 is SGHKS and CDR2 YYEKEE (reference sequence). CDR3 nucleotides: TGTGCCAGCAGCTTGTGGCACCTCAATCAGCCCCAGCATTTT. Translation gives CASSLWHLNQPQHF.